These T cell receptor beta chains were read from a single sample in a study of cytomegalovirus exposure and HLA in healthy donors. Sequencing was performed with immunoSEQ multiplex PCR; in TCRdb, only in-frame clones are kept and a portion is missing. The sample comprises tens of thousands of clones, roughly 80% of which are singletons, and around 2.5% rests with the top ten. The sample was PBMCs. Receptors were obtained from a woman aged 40 to 50 in good health and CMV-seropositive. Each CDR3 is given with its conserved first and last residue. A D gene is named only where the DNA matches it firmly. Some rows mark clone size as missing; the rest say once, few, many or name a class of expanded clone.

clone size: NA; V gene: TRBV4-2; D gene: TRBD2; J gene: TRBJ2-2; CDR3 protein: CASSQDTLAGGFGTGELFF; CDR3 DNA: TGTGCCAGCAGCCAAGATACCCTAGCGGGGGGTTTTGGAACCGGGGAGCTGTTTTTT
clone size: NA; V gene: TRBV5-4; D gene: NA; J gene: TRBJ1-1; CDR3 protein: CASSLSADTEAFF; CDR3 DNA: TGTGCCAGCAGCTTGAGTGCGGACACTGAAGCTTTCTTT
clone size: NA; V gene: TRBV27; D gene: NA; J gene: TRBJ2-2; CDR3 protein: CASRRSQGNTGELFF; CDR3 DNA: TGTGCCAGCAGACGGAGCCAGGGGAACACCGGGGAGCTGTTTTTT
clone size: few; V gene: TRBV6-5; D gene: TRBD1; J gene: TRBJ2-1; CDR3 protein: CASTPTGEGRNEQFF; CDR3 DNA: TGTGCCAGCACCCCGACAGGGGAAGGTCGGAATGAGCAGTTCTTC
clone size: NA; V gene: TRBV29-1; D gene: TRBD2; J gene: TRBJ2-7; CDR3 protein: CSARGGTSGAFSYEQYF; CDR3 DNA: TGCAGCGCCCGGGGGGGGACTAGCGGGGCCTTCTCCTACGAGCAGTACTTC
clone size: once; V gene: TRBV6-6; D gene: NA; J gene: TRBJ1-6; CDR3 protein: CATYAGVSPLHF; CDR3 DNA: TGTGCCACCTACGCCGGGGTTTCACCCCTCCACTTT
clone size: NA; V gene: TRBV19; D gene: TRBD1; J gene: TRBJ1-1; CDR3 protein: CASSGQGDTEAFF; CDR3 DNA: TGTGCCAGTAGTGGACAGGGGGACACTGAAGCTTTCTTT
clone size: NA; V gene: TRBV28; D gene: TRBD1; J gene: TRBJ1-2; CDR3 protein: CASSLSGTDNYGYTF; CDR3 DNA: TGTGCCAGCAGTTTATCTGGGACAGATAACTATGGCTACACCTTC
clone size: NA; V gene: TRBV6-5; D gene: NA; J gene: TRBJ1-2; CDR3 protein: CASSLTQALYYGYTF; CDR3 DNA: TGTGCCAGCAGTCTTACTCAGGCCCTGTACTATGGCTACACCTTC
clone size: NA; V gene: TRBV4-2; D gene: NA; J gene: TRBJ2-7; CDR3 protein: CASSQVGQAGYEQYF; CDR3 DNA: TGTGCCAGCAGCCAAGTGGGCCAGGCCGGATACGAGCAGTACTTC
clone size: NA; V gene: TRBV30; D gene: NA; J gene: TRBJ1-3; CDR3 protein: CAWNPPGNTIYF; CDR3 DNA: TGTGCCTGGAACCCCCCGGGGAACACCATATATTTT